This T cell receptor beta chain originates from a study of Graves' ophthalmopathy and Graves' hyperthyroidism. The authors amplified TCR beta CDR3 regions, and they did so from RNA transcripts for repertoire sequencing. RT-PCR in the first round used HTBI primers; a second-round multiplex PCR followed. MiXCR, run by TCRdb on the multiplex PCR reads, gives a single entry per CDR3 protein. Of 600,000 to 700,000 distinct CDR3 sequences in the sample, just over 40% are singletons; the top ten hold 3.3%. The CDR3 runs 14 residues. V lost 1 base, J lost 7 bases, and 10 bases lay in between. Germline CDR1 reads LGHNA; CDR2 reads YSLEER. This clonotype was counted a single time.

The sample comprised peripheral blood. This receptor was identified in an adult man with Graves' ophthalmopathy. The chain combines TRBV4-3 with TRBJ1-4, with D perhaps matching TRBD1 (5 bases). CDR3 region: CASSQAGSREKLFF. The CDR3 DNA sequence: TGCGCCAGCAGCCAAGCAGGGAGTCGTGAAAAACTGTTTTTT.